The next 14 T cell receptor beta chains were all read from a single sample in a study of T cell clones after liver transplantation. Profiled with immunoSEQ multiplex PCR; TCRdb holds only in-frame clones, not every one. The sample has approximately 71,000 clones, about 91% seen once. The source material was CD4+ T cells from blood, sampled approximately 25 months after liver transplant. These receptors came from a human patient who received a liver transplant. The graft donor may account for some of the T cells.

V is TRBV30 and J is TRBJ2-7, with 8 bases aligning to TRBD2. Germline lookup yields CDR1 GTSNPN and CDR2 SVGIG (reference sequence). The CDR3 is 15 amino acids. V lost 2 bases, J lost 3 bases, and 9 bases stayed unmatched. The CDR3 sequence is CAWSSGSGIIYEQYF. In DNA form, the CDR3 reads TGTGCCTGGAGTTCCGGTAGCGGGATCATCTACGAGCAGTACTTC. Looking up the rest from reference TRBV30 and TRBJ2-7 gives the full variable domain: SQTIHQWPATLVQPVGSPLSLECTVEGTSNPNLYWYRQAAGRGLQLLFYSVGIGQISSEVPQNLSASRPQDRQFILSSKKLLLSDSGFYLCAWSSGSGIIYEQYFGPGTRLTVT.

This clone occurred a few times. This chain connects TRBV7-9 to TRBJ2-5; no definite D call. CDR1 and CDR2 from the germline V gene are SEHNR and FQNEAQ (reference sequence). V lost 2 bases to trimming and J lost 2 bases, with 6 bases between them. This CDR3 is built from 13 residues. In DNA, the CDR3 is TGTGCCAGCAGCTTAACACAGCAAGAGACCCAGTACTTC. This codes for CASSLTQQETQYF.

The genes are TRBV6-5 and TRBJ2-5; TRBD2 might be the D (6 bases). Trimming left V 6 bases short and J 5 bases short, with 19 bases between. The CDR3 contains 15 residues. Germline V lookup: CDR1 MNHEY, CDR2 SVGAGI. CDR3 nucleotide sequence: TGTGCCAGCAGCAACCTGGGGACTGGGGGGGAGACCCAGTACTTC. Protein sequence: CASSNLGTGGETQYF.

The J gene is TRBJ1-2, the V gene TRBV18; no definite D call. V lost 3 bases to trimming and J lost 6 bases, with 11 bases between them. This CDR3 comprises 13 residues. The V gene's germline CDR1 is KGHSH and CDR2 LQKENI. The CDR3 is CASSPTQEDGYTF. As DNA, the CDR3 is TGTGCCAGCTCACCGACTCAAGAGGATGGCTACACCTTC.

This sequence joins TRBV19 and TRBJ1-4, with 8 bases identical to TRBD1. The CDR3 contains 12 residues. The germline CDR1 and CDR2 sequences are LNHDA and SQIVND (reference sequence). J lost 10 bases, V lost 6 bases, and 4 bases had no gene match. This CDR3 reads CASRTGDGKLFF. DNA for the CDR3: TGTGCCAGTAGGACAGGGGACGGAAAACTGTTTTTT.

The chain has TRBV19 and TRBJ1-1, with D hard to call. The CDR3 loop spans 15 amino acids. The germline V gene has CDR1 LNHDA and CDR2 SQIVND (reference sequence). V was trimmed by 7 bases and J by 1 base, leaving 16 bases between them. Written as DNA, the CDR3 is TGTGCCAGTACCGCAAGGGAGTCGTGGAACACTGAAGCTTTCTTT. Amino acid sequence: CASTARESWNTEAFF.

This chain's CDR3 is CASSRDRDDQPQHF. DNA of the CDR3: TGTGCCAGCTCACGCGACAGGGACGACCAGCCCCAGCATTTT. This chain uses TRBV18 with TRBJ1-5, with 7 bases aligning to TRBD1. This CDR3 contains 14 residues. From germline, CDR1 is KGHSH and CDR2 LQKENI. Losses at the gene ends were 4 bases for V and 7 bases for J; bases not matched to a gene: 7. Supplemented by reference TRBV18 and TRBJ1-5, the full variable domain reads NAGVMQNPRHLVRRRGQEARLRCSPMKGHSHVYWYRQLPEEGLKFMVYLQKENIIDESGMPKERFSAEFPKEGPSILRIQQVVRGDSAAYFCASSRDRDDQPQHFGDGTRLSIL.

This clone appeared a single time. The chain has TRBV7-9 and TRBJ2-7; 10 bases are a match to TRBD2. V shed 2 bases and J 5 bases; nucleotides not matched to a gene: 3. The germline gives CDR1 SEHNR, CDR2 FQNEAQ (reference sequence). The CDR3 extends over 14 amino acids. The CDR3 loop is CASSLSLAGDEQYF. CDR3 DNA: TGTGCCAGCAGCTTAAGCCTAGCGGGAGACGAGCAGTACTTC.

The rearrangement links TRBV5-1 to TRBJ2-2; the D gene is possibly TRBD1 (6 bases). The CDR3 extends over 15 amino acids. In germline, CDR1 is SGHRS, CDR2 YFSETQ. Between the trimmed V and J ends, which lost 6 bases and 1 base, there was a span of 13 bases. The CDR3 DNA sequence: TGCGCCAGCAACCTACAGGGTGAGAACACCGGGGAGCTGTTTTTT. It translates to CASNLQGENTGELFF.

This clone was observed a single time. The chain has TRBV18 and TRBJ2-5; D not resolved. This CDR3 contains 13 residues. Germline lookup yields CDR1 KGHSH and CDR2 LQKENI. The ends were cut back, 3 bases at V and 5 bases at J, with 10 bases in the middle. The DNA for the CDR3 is TGTGCCAGCTCACCCCTCTCGGGCGAGACCCAGTACTTC. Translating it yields CASSPLSGETQYF.

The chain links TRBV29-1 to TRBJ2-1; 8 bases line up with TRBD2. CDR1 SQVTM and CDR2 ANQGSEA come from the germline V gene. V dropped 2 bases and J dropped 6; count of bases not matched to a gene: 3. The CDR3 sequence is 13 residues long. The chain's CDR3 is CSVENGRVNEQFF. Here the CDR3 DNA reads TGCAGCGTTGAAAACGGGAGGGTCAATGAGCAGTTCTTC.

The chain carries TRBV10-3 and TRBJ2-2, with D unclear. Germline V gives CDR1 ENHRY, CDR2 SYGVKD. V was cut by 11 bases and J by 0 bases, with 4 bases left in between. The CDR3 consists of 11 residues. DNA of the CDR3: TGTGCCGTACCGAACACCGGGGAGCTGTTTTTT. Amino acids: CAVPNTGELFF.

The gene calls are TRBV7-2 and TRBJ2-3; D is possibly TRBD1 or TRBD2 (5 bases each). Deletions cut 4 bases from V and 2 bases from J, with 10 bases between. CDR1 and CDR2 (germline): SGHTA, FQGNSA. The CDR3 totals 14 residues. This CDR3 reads CASSSGPATDTQYF. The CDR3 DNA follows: TGTGCCAGCAGCTCGGGACCAGCCACAGATACGCAGTATTTT.

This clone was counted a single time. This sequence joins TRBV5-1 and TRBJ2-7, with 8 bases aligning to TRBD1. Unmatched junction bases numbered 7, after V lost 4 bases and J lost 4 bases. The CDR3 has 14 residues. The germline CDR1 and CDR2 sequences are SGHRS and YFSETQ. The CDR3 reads CASSPTGGKYEQYF. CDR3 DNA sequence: TGCGCCAGCAGCCCAACAGGGGGAAAATACGAGCAGTACTTC.